A single TCR beta chain is shown here with its context. The antigen remains undetermined. The germline gives CDR1 SNHLY, CDR2 FYNNEI. This CDR3 contains 16 residues. V lost 1 base to trimming and J lost 1 base; unmatched junction nucleotides: 1. These data are taken from a study of neoadjuvant anti-PD-1 for oral cavity cancer. Across the whole study: Non-progressing patients received a fourth nivolumab dose near day 43, then surgery on days 50-56.

General study findings and limits: Non-responders to neoadjuvant nivolumab had significantly more clonal PBMC T cells than responders. TCR analyses covered only a few patients per response group.

Assay used: immunoSEQ multiplex PCR; TCRdb lists only in-frame clones, some missing. The repertoire holds some 15,000 clones, with 71% as singletons. Time point indicated: after neoadjuvant nivolumab, at surgical resection. PBMCs were not maintained or expanded in culture before analysis. V gene TRBV2 combines with J gene TRBJ2-3; 11 positions match TRBD2. The TCR sequence derives from a person aged 40 to 85 with oral cavity squamous cell carcinoma. This specimen consisted of PBMCs, obtained after nivolumab (anti-PD-1) treatment. The CDR3 DNA reads as TGTGCCAGCAGTGAAGAACTAGCGGGAGGCACAGATACGCAGTATTTT. Residues: CASSEELAGGTDTQYF. The variable domain in full, completed from reference TRBV2 and TRBJ2-3, reads EPEVTQTPSHQVTQMGQEVILRCVPISNHLYFYWYRQILGQKVEFLVSFYNNEISEKSEIFDDQFSVERPDGSNFTLKIRSTKLEDSAMYFCASSEELAGGTDTQYFGPGTRLTVL.